These 28 T cell receptor beta chains originate from one sample sequenced in a study of blood T cell repertoires in COVID-19. Measured with immunoSEQ multiplex PCR; TCRdb has only the in-frame clones, and not every one. This sample carries some 200,000 clones, about 88% of them seen once, and the ten largest clones take 15% to 20%. Sequencing was performed on peripheral blood. The origin of the receptors is a man aged 45-65 years with COVID-19, enrolled during active disease.

The sample holds one count of this clone. This rearrangement joins TRBV27 to TRBJ2-5; 7 bases are shared with TRBD1. Germline V gene sequence: CDR1 MNHEY, CDR2 SMNVEV (reference sequence). The CDR3 runs to 15 residues. V gave up 5 bases and J gave up 5 bases; unmatched junction bases: 11. In DNA, the CDR3 is TGTGCCAGCAGTCCGACCCGACAGGGTTACGAGACCCAGTACTTC. Protein: CASSPTRQGYETQYF.

The J gene is TRBJ2-3, the V gene TRBV9; possibly TRBD1 for D (5 bases). Trimming shortened V by 3 bases and J by 8 bases, and 13 bases separated the two germline ends. Germline V CDR1 and CDR2: SGDLS, YYNGEE. The CDR3 loop spans 13 amino acids. The CDR3 is CASSGVREGTQYF. The CDR3 DNA is TGTGCCAGCAGCGGCGTCAGGGAAGGTACGCAGTATTTT.

The chain uses TRBV12-3 or TRBV12-4 and TRBJ2-1, with unresolved D. With 3 bases removed from V and 8 bases from J, the gap between germline ends came to 5 bases. This CDR3 has 11 residues. The chain's CDR3 is CASSFLYEQFF. The CDR3 nucleotides read TGTGCCAGCAGTTTTTTATATGAGCAGTTCTTC.

V and J are TRBV10-3 and TRBJ2-1, with 10 bases identical to TRBD2. V gave up 6 bases and J gave up 6 bases; unmatched junction bases: 8. This CDR3 region has 15 residues. CDR1 is ENHRY, CDR2 SYGVKD, per germline. The CDR3 region has the DNA TGTGCCATCAGACCCTTCCCTAGCGGGAGCAATGAGCAGTTCTTC. Amino acids: CAIRPFPSGSNEQFF.

This clone was found a few times. The gene calls are TRBV6-5 and TRBJ2-5; 9 bases fit TRBD2. This CDR3 is 14 amino acids long. Germline lookup yields CDR1 MNHEY and CDR2 SVGAGI. V shed 2 bases and J 7 bases; nucleotides not matched to a gene: 5. The CDR3 DNA reads TGTGCCAGCAGTTACGGACTAGCGTTGGGGACCCAGTACTTC. This codes for CASSYGLALGTQYF.

This chain links TRBV5-1 with TRBJ2-7; TRBD2 matches at 9 bases. The germline V gene encodes CDR1 SGHRS and CDR2 YFSETQ. There are 15 residues in the CDR3. V trimming: 2 bases; J trimming: 2 bases; junction bases outside the gene matches: 5. CDR3 nucleotides: TGCGCCAGCAGCTTAAGAAGCGGGGGGCCCTACGAGCAGTACTTC. Its translation is CASSLRSGGPYEQYF.

The chain has TRBV4-1 and TRBJ2-2; 7 bases agree with TRBD2. The CDR3 loop spans 15 amino acids. Germline CDR1 and CDR2: MGHRA and YSYEKL. J gave up 6 bases and V 4 bases, and 8 bases lay outside the gene matches. The CDR3 spells CASSPQPGGAGELFF. CDR3 bases: TGCGCCAGCAGCCCTCAGCCGGGAGGTGCCGGGGAGCTGTTTTTT.

The chain links TRBV3-1 (or the pseudogene TRBV3-2) to TRBJ1-5, with D perhaps TRBD1 (5 bases). From germline, CDR1 is LGHDT and CDR2 YNNKEL (reference sequence). V shed 8 bases and J shed 8 bases, with 13 bases lying between them. CDR3 length: 12 residues. This CDR3 is CASSGGVEPQHF. The CDR3 DNA is TGTGCCAGCTCGGGGGGGGTAGAGCCCCAGCATTTT.

The genes are TRBV2 and TRBJ2-7, with 9 bases fitting TRBD1. The trim removed 6 bases at V and 3 bases at J, leaving 9 bases unmatched. The CDR3 covers 15 residues. Germline V CDR1 and CDR2: SNHLY, FYNNEI. This CDR3 is CASRLDRGFYYEQYF. CDR3 DNA sequence: TGTGCCAGCAGGTTGGACAGGGGTTTCTACTACGAGCAGTACTTC. Drawing the rest from reference TRBV2 and TRBJ2-7, the complete variable domain is EPEVTQTPSHQVTQMGQEVILRCVPISNHLYFYWYRQILGQKVEFLVSFYNNEISEKSEIFDDQFSVERPDGSNFTLKIRSTKLEDSAMYFCASRLDRGFYYEQYFGPGTRLTVT.

This chain connects TRBV7-9 to TRBJ2-7, with D unresolved. The CDR3 covers 11 residues. Germline V gene lookup returns CDR1 SEHNR and CDR2 FQNEAQ (reference sequence). V was trimmed by 5 bases and J by 7 bases, leaving 9 bases between them. CDR3 bases: TGTGCCAGCAGCGAGACTGGGGAGCAGTACTTC. Its protein is CASSETGEQYF.

The chain couples TRBV1 to TRBJ2-3; the listed D gene, TRBD2, was not tested against the DNA. TRBV1 is described as a pseudogene. The CDR3 contains 16 residues. CDR3 in DNA: TGCACCAGCAGCGGAGGACTAGCGGAGGACACAGATACGCAGTATTTT. Its protein is CTSSGGLAEDTDTQYF.

The chain recombines TRBV19 with TRBJ2-1, with 7 bases lining up with TRBD1. This CDR3 region has 14 residues. With V trimmed by 5 bases and J by 11 bases, 12 bases remained unmatched. Germline values: CDR1 LNHDA, CDR2 SQIVND (reference sequence). This CDR3 reads CASSLNEQGMKQFF. CDR3 in DNA: TGTGCCAGTAGTCTTAACGAACAGGGGATGAAGCAGTTCTTC.

V usage is TRBV6-6 and J usage is TRBJ1-2, with no clear D. The germline V and J ends were trimmed by 3 bases and 1 base, with 6 bases remaining between them. Germline CDR1 is MNHNY and CDR2 is SVGAGI (reference sequence). The CDR3 consists of 13 residues. CDR3 sequence reads: CASSYSNNYGYTF. CDR3 coding DNA: TGTGCCAGCAGTTATTCCAATAACTATGGCTACACCTTC.

This clone was counted a single time. The chain is built from TRBV3-1 (or the pseudogene TRBV3-2) and TRBJ1-4, with 7 bases fitting TRBD1. V dropped 5 bases and J dropped 1; count of bases not matched to a gene: 4. Germline V CDR1 and CDR2: LGHDT, YNNKEL (reference sequence). CDR3 length: 15 residues. The CDR3 region has the DNA TGTGCCAGCAGCGCCAGGGGGTTAACTAATGAAAAACTGTTTTTT. It is translated as CASSARGLTNEKLFF.

The chain links TRBV7-6 to TRBJ2-5; 8 nucleotides align to TRBD2. The CDR3 has 15 amino acids. Germline CDR1 reads SGHVS; CDR2 reads FNYEAQ. V was clipped by 8 bases and J by 2 bases; unmatched bases: 10. In nucleotides, the CDR3 is TGTGCCAGCTCTCCGCGAGCGGGGGTACAAGAGACCCAGTACTTC. This gives the protein CASSPRAGVQETQYF.

The rearrangement links TRBV6-5 to TRBJ1-4; D is ambiguous. Germline CDR1 MNHEY, CDR2 SVGAGI. V lost 2 bases and J 8 bases, leaving 12 bases between the germline ends. The CDR3 totals 14 residues. CDR3 DNA: TGTGCCAGCAGTTACCGCGGGTCTGAGGAAAAACTGTTTTTT. Translated, it gives CASSYRGSEEKLFF.

This chain connects TRBV19 to TRBJ2-3, with 10 bases lining up with TRBD1. CDR3 length: 17 residues. With V trimmed by 1 base and J by 4 bases, 8 bases remained unmatched. The germline V gene has CDR1 LNHDA and CDR2 SQIVND (reference sequence). This CDR3 is CASSIGSGTGVADTQYF. CDR3 DNA sequence: TGTGCCAGTAGTATAGGATCCGGGACAGGGGTTGCAGATACGCAGTATTTT.

The chain has TRBV7-9 and TRBJ2-6; D is possibly TRBD2 (7 bases). The CDR3 loop spans 17 amino acids. Deletions cut 0 bases from V and 2 bases from J, with 11 bases between. Germline values: CDR1 SEHNR, CDR2 FQNEAQ (reference sequence). The CDR3 sequence is CASSLAGGGAGANVLTF. The CDR3 DNA sequence: TGTGCCAGCAGCTTAGCAGGGGGAGGGGCTGGGGCCAACGTCCTGACTTTC.

The chain employs TRBV14 and TRBJ2-7; 8 nucleotides align to TRBD2. CDR1 SGHDN and CDR2 FVKESK come from the germline V gene. Trimming at V came to 2 bases and at J to 4 bases, leaving 13 bases not matched to a gene. This CDR3 is built from 17 residues. CDR3 DNA sequence: TGTGCCAGCAGCCAAAGATCGGGGTCGGGAGGGCGATACGAGCAGTACTTC. It specifies CASSQRSGSGGRYEQYF.

The genes are TRBV19 and TRBJ2-7, with no clear D. The CDR3 length is 14 residues. Germline V lookup: CDR1 LNHDA, CDR2 SQIVND (reference sequence). The V end was cut by 3 bases, the J end by 3 bases, with 12 bases between. The CDR3 loop reads CASSITGLGYEQYF. CDR3 nucleotide sequence: TGTGCCAGTAGTATTACTGGGCTGGGCTACGAGCAGTACTTC.

The chain combines TRBV7-6 with TRBJ2-3, with 8 nucleotides matching TRBD2. V shed 5 bases, J shed 5 bases, and the junction held 9 bases outside the gene matches. This CDR3 region has 15 residues. CDR1 is SGHVS and CDR2 is FNYEAQ in the germline V gene. The CDR3 loop reads CASSPAAGGVDTQYF. The CDR3 DNA follows: TGTGCCAGCAGCCCCGCTGCGGGGGGCGTAGATACGCAGTATTTT.

This sequence joins TRBV28 and TRBJ1-5, with 8 bases that match TRBD1. The CDR3 totals 14 residues. V shed 5 bases, J shed 2 bases, and the junction held 2 bases outside the gene matches. Germline V lookup: CDR1 MDHEN, CDR2 SYDVKM. CDR3 in amino acids: CASSTGQGNQPQHF. CDR3 DNA sequence: TGTGCCAGCAGTACGGGACAGGGCAATCAGCCCCAGCATTTT.

The genes are TRBV6-5 and TRBJ2-7, with a possible D match to TRBD2 (5 bases). CDR1 is MNHEY and CDR2 is SVGAGI in the germline V gene. V was clipped by 6 bases and J by 4 bases, with 19 bases between them. The CDR3 is 15 residues long. In nucleotides, the CDR3 is TGTGCCAGCAGGAGAGGGCAGGAGGCTTCATACGAGCAGTACTTC. Its protein is CASRRGQEASYEQYF.

The CDR3 sequence: CSASYRQVSNQPQHF. The CDR3 DNA follows: TGCAGTGCTAGTTACCGACAGGTTAGCAATCAGCCCCAGCATTTT. The chain has TRBV20-1 and TRBJ1-5; D is perhaps TRBD1 (6 bases). The germline V and J ends were trimmed by 3 bases and 0 bases, with 12 bases remaining between them. CDR1 DFQATT and CDR2 SNEGSKA come from the germline V gene (reference sequence). This CDR3 contains 15 residues.

V usage is TRBV5-4 and J usage is TRBJ2-2, with 14 bases that match TRBD2. Looked up from germline, CDR1 is SGHNT and CDR2 is YYREEE (reference sequence). After removal of 4 bases from V and 4 bases from J, the junction contained 6 bases not matched to a gene. This CDR3 is built from 17 residues. CDR3 in amino acids: CASSPGLAGGGTGELFF. CDR3 sequence (DNA): TGTGCCAGCAGCCCAGGACTAGCGGGAGGAGGCACCGGGGAGCTGTTTTTT.

The sample holds one count of this clone. This chain uses TRBV30 with TRBJ2-2; D might be TRBD2 (6 bases). Germline assignment: CDR1 GTSNPN and CDR2 SVGIG (reference sequence). The CDR3 is 17 amino acids. V dropped 1 base and J dropped 0 bases, with 15 bases sitting between them. The chain's CDR3 is CAWSGSGTATNTGELFF. In DNA, the CDR3 is TGTGCCTGGAGTGGATCCGGGACTGCTACGAACACCGGGGAGCTGTTTTTT.

CDR3 sequence reads: CASSESMTETNTGELFF. CDR3 DNA sequence: TGTGCCAGCAGCGAGTCCATGACAGAAACGAACACCGGGGAGCTGTTTTTT. The chain carries TRBV11-2 and TRBJ2-2, with TRBD1 as a possible D gene (5 bases). CDR3 size: 17 residues. Germline CDR1 SGHAT, CDR2 FQNNGV. V was pared by 5 bases and J by 0 bases, with 16 bases between.

The sample holds a few counts of this clone. The rearrangement links TRBV3-1 (or the pseudogene TRBV3-2) to TRBJ2-7, with D possibly TRBD2 on 6 matching bases. Per germline, CDR1 LGHDT and CDR2 YNNKEL (reference sequence). V lost 4 bases, J lost 4 bases, and 14 bases lay in between. This CDR3 region has 14 residues. The CDR3 DNA reads as TGTGCCAGCAGCCTCCGCCGGGACTTATACGAGCAGTACTTC. Protein: CASSLRRDLYEQYF.